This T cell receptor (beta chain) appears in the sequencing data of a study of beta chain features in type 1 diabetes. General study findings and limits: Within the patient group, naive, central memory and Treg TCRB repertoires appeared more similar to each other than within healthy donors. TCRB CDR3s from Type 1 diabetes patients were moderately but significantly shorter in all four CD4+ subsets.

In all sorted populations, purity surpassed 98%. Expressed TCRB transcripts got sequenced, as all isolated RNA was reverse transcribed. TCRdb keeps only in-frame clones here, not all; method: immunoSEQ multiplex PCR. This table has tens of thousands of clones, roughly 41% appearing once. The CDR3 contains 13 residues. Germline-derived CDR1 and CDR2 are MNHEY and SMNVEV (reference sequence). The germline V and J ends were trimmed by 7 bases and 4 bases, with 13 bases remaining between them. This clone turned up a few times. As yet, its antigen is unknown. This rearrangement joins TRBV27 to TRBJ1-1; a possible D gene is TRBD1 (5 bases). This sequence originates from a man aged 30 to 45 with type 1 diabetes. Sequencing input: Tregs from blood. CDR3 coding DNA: TGTGCCAGCAATGTTCAGGGTGGCACTGAAGCTTTCTTT. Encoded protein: CASNVQGGTEAFF.